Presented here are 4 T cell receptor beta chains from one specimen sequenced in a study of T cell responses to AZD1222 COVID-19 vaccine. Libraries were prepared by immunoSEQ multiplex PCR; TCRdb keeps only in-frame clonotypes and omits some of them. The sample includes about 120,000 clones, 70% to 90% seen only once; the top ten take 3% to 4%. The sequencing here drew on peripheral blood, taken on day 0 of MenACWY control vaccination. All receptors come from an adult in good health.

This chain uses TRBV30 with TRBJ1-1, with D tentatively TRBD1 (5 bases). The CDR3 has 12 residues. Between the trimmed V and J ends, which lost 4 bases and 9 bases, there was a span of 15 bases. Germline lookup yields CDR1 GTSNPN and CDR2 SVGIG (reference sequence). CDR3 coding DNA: TGTGCCTGGACCCTTAACGGGGCTAAAGCTTTCTTT. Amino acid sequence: CAWTLNGAKAFF.

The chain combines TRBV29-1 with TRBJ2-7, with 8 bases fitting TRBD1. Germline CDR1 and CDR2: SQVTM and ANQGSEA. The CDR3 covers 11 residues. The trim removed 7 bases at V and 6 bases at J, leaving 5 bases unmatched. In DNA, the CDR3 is TGCAGCGCCCGGACAGGGAGCGAGCAGTACTTC. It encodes CSARTGSEQYF.

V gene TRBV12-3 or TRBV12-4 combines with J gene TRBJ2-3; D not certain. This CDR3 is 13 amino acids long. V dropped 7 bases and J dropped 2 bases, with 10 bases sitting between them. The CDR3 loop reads CASNPTITDTQYF. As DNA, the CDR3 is TGTGCCAGCAACCCGACCATCACAGATACGCAGTATTTT.

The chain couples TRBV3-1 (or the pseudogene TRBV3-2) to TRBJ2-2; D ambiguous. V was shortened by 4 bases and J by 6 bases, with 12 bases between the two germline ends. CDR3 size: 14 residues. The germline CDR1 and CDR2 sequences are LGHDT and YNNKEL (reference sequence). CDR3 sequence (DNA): TGTGCCAGCAGCCTCTCACAAGGCGCCGGGGAGCTGTTTTTT. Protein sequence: CASSLSQGAGELFF.